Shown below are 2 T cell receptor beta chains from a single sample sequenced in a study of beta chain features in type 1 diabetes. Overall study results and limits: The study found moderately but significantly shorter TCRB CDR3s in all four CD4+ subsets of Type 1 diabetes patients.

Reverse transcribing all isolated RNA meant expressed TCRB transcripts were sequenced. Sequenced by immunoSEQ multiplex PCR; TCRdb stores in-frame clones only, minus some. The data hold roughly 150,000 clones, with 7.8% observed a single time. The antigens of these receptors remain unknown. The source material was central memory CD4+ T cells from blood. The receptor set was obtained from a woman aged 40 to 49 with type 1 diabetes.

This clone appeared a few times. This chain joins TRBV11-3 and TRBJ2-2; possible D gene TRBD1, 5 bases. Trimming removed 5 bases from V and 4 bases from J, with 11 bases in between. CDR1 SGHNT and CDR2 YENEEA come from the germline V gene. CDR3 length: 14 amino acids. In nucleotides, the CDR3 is TGTGCCAGCAGCCTGACAGCGCTCACCGGGGAGCTGTTTTTT. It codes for CASSLTALTGELFF.

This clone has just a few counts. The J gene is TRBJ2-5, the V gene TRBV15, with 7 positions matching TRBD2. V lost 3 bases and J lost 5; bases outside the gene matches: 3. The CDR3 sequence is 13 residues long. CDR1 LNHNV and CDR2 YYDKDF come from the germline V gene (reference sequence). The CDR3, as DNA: TGTGCCACCAGCAGGACTAGCCGGGAGACCCAGTACTTC. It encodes CATSRTSRETQYF.